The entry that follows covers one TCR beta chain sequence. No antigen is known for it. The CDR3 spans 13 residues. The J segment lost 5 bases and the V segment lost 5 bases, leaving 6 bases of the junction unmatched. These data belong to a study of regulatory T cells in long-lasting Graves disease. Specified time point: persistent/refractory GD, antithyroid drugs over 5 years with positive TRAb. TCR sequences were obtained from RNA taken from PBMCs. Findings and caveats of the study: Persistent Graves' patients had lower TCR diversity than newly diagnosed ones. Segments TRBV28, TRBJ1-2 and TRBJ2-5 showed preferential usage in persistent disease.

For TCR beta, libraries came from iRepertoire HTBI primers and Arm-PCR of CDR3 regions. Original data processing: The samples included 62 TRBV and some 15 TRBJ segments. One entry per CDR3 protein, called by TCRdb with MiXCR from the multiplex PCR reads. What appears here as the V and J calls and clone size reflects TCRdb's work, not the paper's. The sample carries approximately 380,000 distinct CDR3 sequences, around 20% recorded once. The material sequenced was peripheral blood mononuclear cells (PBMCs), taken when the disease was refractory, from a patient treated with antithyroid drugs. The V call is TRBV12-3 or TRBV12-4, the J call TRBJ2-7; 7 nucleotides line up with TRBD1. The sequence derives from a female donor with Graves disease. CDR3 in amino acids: CASSLTGDHEQYF. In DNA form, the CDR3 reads TGTGCCAGCAGTCTAACAGGGGACCACGAGCAGTACTTC.